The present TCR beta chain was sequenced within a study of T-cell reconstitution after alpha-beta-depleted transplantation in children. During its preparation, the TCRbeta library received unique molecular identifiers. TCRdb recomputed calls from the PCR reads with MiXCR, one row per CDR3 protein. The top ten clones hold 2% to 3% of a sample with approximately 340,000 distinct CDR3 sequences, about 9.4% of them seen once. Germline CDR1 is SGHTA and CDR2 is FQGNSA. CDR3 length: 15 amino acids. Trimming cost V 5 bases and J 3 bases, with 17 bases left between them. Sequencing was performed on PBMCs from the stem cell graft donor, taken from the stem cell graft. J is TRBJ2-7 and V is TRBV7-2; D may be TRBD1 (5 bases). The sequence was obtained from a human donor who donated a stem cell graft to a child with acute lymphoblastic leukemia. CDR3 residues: CASSPARARSYEQYF. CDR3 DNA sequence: TGTGCCAGCAGCCCGGCCAGGGCGCGGAGCTACGAGCAGTACTTC.